Below are 17 T cell receptor beta chains sequenced from a single sample in a study of shared clonotypes between healthy human individuals. The method was immunoSEQ multiplex PCR; TCRdb's version includes in-frame clones alone and lacks a portion of them. The repertoire holds roughly 2,300,000 clones, roughly 90% seen once, with about 0.41% in the top ten. The sample was naive CD4+ T cells from PBMCs. Specified subset: CD45RA+ positively selected. Receptors were obtained from a man between 18 and 29 years old in good health. Some clones in this sample may be carry-over from other donors' samples.

This chain connects TRBV10-3 to TRBJ2-7, with a tentative D call TRBD1 (6 bases). CDR1 and CDR2 (germline): ENHRY, SYGVKD. This CDR3 has 14 amino acids. Deletions cut 6 bases from V and 5 bases from J, with 17 bases between. CDR3 loop: CAIRRTEQADEQYF. CDR3 nucleotide sequence: TGTGCCATCAGAAGGACAGAGCAAGCGGACGAGCAGTACTTC.

The chain couples TRBV2 to TRBJ1-1; no firm D call. CDR1 and CDR2 (germline): SNHLY, FYNNEI. The V end was cut by 6 bases, the J end by 6 bases, with 26 bases between. The CDR3 totals 17 residues. The CDR3 DNA reads as TGTGCCAGCAGGCAAGGGCCCACCTTAAGCTATAGGCCTGAAGCTTTCTTT. Protein sequence: CASRQGPTLSYRPEAFF.

The CDR3 region has the DNA TGTGCCAGCAGTCCTTCCCGGCAGGGACCAAACTATGGCTACACCTTC. This codes for CASSPSRQGPNYGYTF. The chain uses TRBV28 and TRBJ1-2, with TRBD1 as a possible D gene (5 bases). The CDR3 is made up of 16 amino acids. V gave up 5 bases and J gave up 2 bases, with 18 bases separating them. From germline, CDR1 is MDHEN and CDR2 SYDVKM.

The CDR3 here is CASDRARSSYEQYF. The CDR3 region has the DNA TGTGCCAGCGATCGGGCTAGGTCGTCCTACGAGCAGTACTTC. The chain employs TRBV6-1 and TRBJ2-7; no firm D call. This CDR3 region has 14 residues. Germline assignment: CDR1 MNHNS and CDR2 SASEGT. Trimming removed 8 bases at V and 1 base at J, with 15 bases between.

Comment on this clone: The sample holds other DNA sequences that translate to the same CDR3. The chain carries TRBV5-6 and TRBJ2-3; D is unresolved. Germline assignment: CDR1 SGHDT and CDR2 YYEEEE. V was clipped by 1 base and J by 6 bases, with 3 bases between them. There are 11 residues in the CDR3. The CDR3: CASSLSDTQYF. The CDR3 DNA reads as TGTGCCAGCAGCTTGTCCGATACGCAGTATTTT.

The chain links TRBV9 to TRBJ1-2; TRBD1 might be the D (5 bases). CDR1 is SGDLS and CDR2 is YYNGEE in the germline V gene. Trimming took 1 base from V and 2 from J, leaving 12 bases between them. The CDR3 totals 15 residues. CDR3 sequence (DNA): TGTGCCAGCAGCGTATTGGGGGATACCAACTATGGCTACACCTTC. This codes for CASSVLGDTNYGYTF. Filled out from reference TRBV9 and TRBJ1-2, the complete variable domain reads DSGVTQTPKHLITATGQRVTLRCSPRSGDLSVYWYQQSLDQGLQFLIQYYNGEERAKGNILERFSAQQFPDLHSELNLSSLELGDSALYFCASSVLGDTNYGYTFGSGTRLTVV.

This clone was seen a single time. This chain joins TRBV4-3 and TRBJ2-2, with D maybe TRBD1 (5 bases). V lost 8 bases and J 5 bases, leaving 18 bases between the germline ends. The CDR3 spans 15 residues. Looked up from germline, CDR1 is LGHNA and CDR2 is YSLEER. DNA of the CDR3: TGCGCCAGCGTCTTGTGGCAGGGTACGACCGGGGAGCTGTTTTTT. Encoded protein: CASVLWQGTTGELFF.

This chain uses TRBV5-1 with TRBJ2-7, with D tentatively TRBD2 (7 bases). Trimming removed 4 bases at V and 9 bases at J, with 14 bases between. Per germline, CDR1 SGHRS and CDR2 YFSETQ. This CDR3 has 12 amino acids. CDR3 region: CASSPLGGRQYF. For the CDR3, the DNA is TGCGCCAGCAGCCCGCTCGGGGGGCGGCAGTACTTC.

This chain links TRBV6-6 with TRBJ1-5; D gene ambiguous. Trimming pared 2 bases from V and 0 bases from J, leaving 11 bases between. The CDR3 totals 16 residues. CDR1 MNHNY and CDR2 SVGAGI come from the germline V gene (reference sequence). CDR3 region: CASSYRPADSNQPQHF. DNA for the CDR3: TGTGCCAGCAGTTACAGGCCGGCAGATAGCAATCAGCCCCAGCATTTT.

Details on this clone: The sample holds other DNA sequences that translate to the same CDR3. The chain has TRBV2 and TRBJ2-3; 8 bases match TRBD1. V shed 4 bases, J shed 0 bases, and the junction held 0 bases outside the gene matches. CDR1 SNHLY and CDR2 FYNNEI come from the germline V gene. The CDR3 is made up of 14 amino acids. CDR3 bases: TGTGCCAGCAGTGGGGACAGGAGCACAGATACGCAGTATTTT. Its protein product is CASSGDRSTDTQYF.

J is TRBJ2-3 and V is TRBV7-2, with TRBD2 matching over 14 bases. This CDR3 has 16 amino acids. The trim removed 5 bases at V and 6 bases at J, leaving 7 bases unmatched. Germline CDR1 reads SGHTA; CDR2 reads FQGNSA. The CDR3 sequence is CASSPRTSGRKDTQYF. The CDR3 bases are TGTGCCAGCAGCCCCCGGACTAGCGGGAGGAAGGATACGCAGTATTTT.

Remarks on this clone: The same CDR3 can be traced to other DNA sequences in this sample. This sequence joins TRBV9 and TRBJ2-1, with 9 positions matching TRBD2. Losses at the gene ends were 7 bases for V and 7 bases for J; bases not matched to a gene: 6. Germline CDR1 SGDLS, CDR2 YYNGEE. There are 13 residues in the CDR3. CDR3: CASSAGGRNEQFF. The CDR3 region has the DNA TGTGCCAGCTCGGCGGGAGGGAGGAATGAGCAGTTCTTC.

The chain employs TRBV4-1 and TRBJ1-2; 9 bases fit TRBD1. There are 19 residues in the CDR3. Per the germline V gene, CDR1 is MGHRA and CDR2 is YSYEKL. V shed 4 bases, J shed 4 bases, and the junction held 19 bases outside the gene matches. CDR3 nucleotide sequence: TGCGCCAGCAGCCCGGGGACAGGGTCTTTCTTGGGGTCGACCTATGGCTACACCTTC. Translation gives CASSPGTGSFLGSTYGYTF.

The chain joins TRBV7-2 to TRBJ2-3; D may match TRBD1 or TRBD2 (6 bases each). Germline-derived CDR1 and CDR2 are SGHTA and FQGNSA. V lost 2 bases, J lost 3 bases, and 15 bases lay in between. This CDR3 region has 16 residues. The CDR3 sequence: CASSLRTGGPTDTQYF. For the CDR3, the DNA is TGTGCCAGCAGCTTAAGGACCGGGGGCCCGACAGATACGCAGTATTTT.

On this clone itself: The identical CDR3 is also encoded by other nucleotide sequences in the sample. This chain links TRBV10-3 with TRBJ2-3; D gene uncertain. This CDR3 is 12 amino acids long. CDR1 ENHRY and CDR2 SYGVKD come from the germline V gene. Trimming removed 4 bases from V and 2 bases from J, with 4 bases in between. In DNA, the CDR3 is TGTGCCATCAGTGGGGACACAGATACGCAGTATTTT. Translating it yields CAISGDTDTQYF.

The J gene is TRBJ2-2, the V gene TRBV28; the D gene is possibly TRBD1 (5 bases). With 6 bases removed from V and 2 bases from J, the gap between germline ends came to 16 bases. CDR1 and CDR2 (germline): MDHEN, SYDVKM. The CDR3 contains 16 residues. CDR3 coding DNA: TGTGCCAGCAGCTCCCGGCCAGGGTCAAACACCGGGGAGCTGTTTTTT. Protein sequence: CASSSRPGSNTGELFF.

The chain combines TRBV6-5 with TRBJ2-5, with a tentative D call TRBD1 (6 bases). Per the germline V gene, CDR1 is MNHEY and CDR2 is SVGAGI. The ends were cut back, 6 bases at V and 1 base at J, with 15 bases in the middle. This CDR3 contains 15 residues. The CDR3: CASRPTGNSQETQYF. DNA of the CDR3: TGTGCCAGCAGACCCACAGGGAATTCCCAAGAGACCCAGTACTTC.